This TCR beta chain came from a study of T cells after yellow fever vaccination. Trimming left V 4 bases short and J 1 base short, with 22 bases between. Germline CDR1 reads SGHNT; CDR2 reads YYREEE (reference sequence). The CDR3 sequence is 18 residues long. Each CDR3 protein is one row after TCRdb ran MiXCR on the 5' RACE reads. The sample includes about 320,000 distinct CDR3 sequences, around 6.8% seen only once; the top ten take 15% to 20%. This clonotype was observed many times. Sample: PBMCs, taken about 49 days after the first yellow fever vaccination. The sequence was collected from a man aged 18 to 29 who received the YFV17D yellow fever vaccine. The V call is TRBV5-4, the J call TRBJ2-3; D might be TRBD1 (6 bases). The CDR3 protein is CASSAESQGLLGTDTQYF. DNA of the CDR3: TGTGCCAGCAGCGCCGAGTCACAGGGTCTGCTAGGCACAGATACGCAGTATTTT. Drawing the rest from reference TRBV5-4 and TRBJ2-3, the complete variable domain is ETGVTQSPTHLIKTRGQQVTLRCSSQSGHNTVSWYQQALGQGPQFIFQYYREEENGRGNFPPRFSGLQFPNYSSELNVNALELDDSALYLCASSAESQGLLGTDTQYFGPGTRLTVL.